Sequencing of this T cell receptor (beta chain) was carried out in a study of T cells in Graves' hyperthyroidism and ophthalmopathy. Study information: Peripheral blood was secured at the point of initial diagnosis, before any treatment.

Amplification of TCR beta CDR3 regions was performed using RNA transcripts as template. During a first-round RT-PCR of the TCR CDR3, the HTBI primer set was used. TCRdb independently ran MiXCR on the multiplex PCR reads; one entry per CDR3 protein. In the table there are some 150,000 distinct CDR3 sequences, less than 25% of which are singletons. This clonotype was found a few times. Its specificity is not known. PBMCs stemmed from approximately 10 ml fresh peripheral blood. Study results and limitations: A median roughly six months before onset, the model predicted ophthalmopathy. Blood also contained most expanded thyroid clonotypes above 0.001.

The germline gives CDR1 MGHRA, CDR2 YSYEKL. The CDR3 is made up of 14 amino acids. The V and J ends lost 6 bases and 7 bases respectively, with 13 bases between them. The gene calls are TRBV4-1 and TRBJ1-6; D possibly corresponds to TRBD1 (6 bases). Source material: blood. The sequence was collected from a woman aged 50 to 60 with Graves' hyperthyroidism that later progressed to Graves' ophthalmopathy. The CDR3 here is CASRTTGKNSPLHF. CDR3 sequence (DNA): TGCGCCAGCAGAACCACAGGGAAGAATTCACCCCTCCACTTT.